This T cell receptor beta chain appears in the sequencing data of a study of shared clonotypes between healthy human individuals (dated by TCRdb to 2020 to 2022). Context from the whole study: A few men and a couple of women, aged 18 to 49 years, made up the cohort. For each donor, three plates each were used for CD4 naive and CD4 memory, two plates were used for CD8 naive, and one plate was used for CD8 memory. Blood TCR repertoires of a handful of healthy adults were deeply sequenced to estimate repertoire size and the extent of clonotype sharing between individuals. Different laboratories and diverse techniques were used to prepare libraries and sequence TCR repertoires, to increase sequencing depth and limit assay-specific biases. Leukapheresis yielded between about 0.94 and 8.9 billion PBMCs per donor.

Using the deep immunoSEQ assay, multiplex PCR amplified TCR CDR3 regions from genomic DNA. Genomic DNA extracted from each cell subset was distributed evenly over all wells of several immunoSEQ 96-well plates, and each plate served as one replicate. For sorted subsets, about 220 ng of genomic DNA, equivalent to 30,000 or so T cell genomes, went into each replicate PCR. The purified libraries were quantified using a Qubit 3.0 fluorometer, sized with a Bioanalyzer 2100, and then quantified again using the KAPA Library Quantification kit. Every immunoSEQ 96-well plate was sequenced on a separate single-read 150-cycle Illumina NextSeq 550 flow cell. Concerning the study's data processing: Because the immunoSEQ output included only junctional sequences and no quality scores, the filtering could not be the same as the filtering used for full-length reads. Sequences were annotated with PyIR, a Python wrapper for IgBLAST v1.9, and V/J genes and CDR3 were assigned using IMGT germline references. Reads with weak V/J assignments (E-value above 1e-6), missing CDR3, stop codons, out-of-frame junctions, or ambiguous translated residues were removed. A V3J clonotype was defined by an identical inferred V gene, J gene, and CDR3 amino acid sequence. The percentage overlap between two repertoires was calculated by dividing the number of shared unique clonotypes by the size of the smaller repertoire. RTK rarefaction, the Chao1 estimator, and Recon v2.1 estimates of unobserved clonotypes were used to assess repertoire richness. OLGA was used to compute generation probabilities for all TCRbeta clonotypes that the gDNA method yielded from a few donors. Imported from immuneACCESS, the table was reduced by TCRdb to in-frame sequences with V and J called. These copies leave out some clones; in studies compared against another copy, an unresolved V gene accounts for under half, and the cause of the remainder is not known. Clonal size and the V and J genes are those of that table, whereas D and trimming came from the DNA. The sample table holds 2 million to 3 million clones, of which 85% to 95% were seen once. About 0.13% of the sample is held by the ten biggest clonotypes.

V trim: 4 bases; J trim: 1 base; unmatched bases: 4. Reading from cysteine to phenylalanine, the CDR3 counts 17 amino acids. The DNA shown is the 51-base CDR3, in frame from base 1. Based on the germline V gene (reference sequence), the CDR1 and CDR2 sequences are SEHNR and FQNEAQ. Comment on this clone: Its recognized antigen is unknown. Base-call qualities are not available, and no considerably larger clone is one nucleotide away.

The donors were healthy, HIV-negative adults with no recently reported acute infections or vaccinations. Only Caucasian adults living in Nashville, Tennessee, USA were represented among the donors. CD4+ T cells were enriched by magnetic negative selection, after which naive cells were positively selected on CD45RA and the negative fraction was taken as the memory subset. After blood collection by leukapheresis, PBMCs were isolated using Ficoll-Histopaque density gradient centrifugation and then cryopreserved in the vapor phase of liquid nitrogen. Purity and quantity of every magnetically sorted T cell population were checked by analytical flow cytometry. Genomic DNA was isolated from each sorted fraction and quantified by UV absorbance on a Nanodrop 2000c. Points the paper makes about the study in general: Pairwise subsampling led to the expectation that sequencing depth would affect the degree of clonotype sharing among donors. Because the study included a small number of donors, the genetic and exposure-history diversity represented was limited. Compared with non-shared clonotypes, the clonotypes found in all four sorted-subset donors had higher generation probabilities. Larger estimated clonotype richness was generally found for naive subsets than for memory subsets. Only blood was sampled, and tissue TCR repertoires likely differ from those in blood. Rarefaction of sorted-subset datasets indicated incomplete sequencing despite the large sequencing depth. When a handful of donors were compared, the shared fraction of clonotypes was about 5.4% for naive CD4, about 4% for naive CD8, more than 2% for memory CD4, and 0.35% to 0.4% for memory CD8.

Recombination linked TRBV7-9 to TRBJ2-6, with 10 central nucleotides matching TRBD1. Sequencing used naive CD4+ T cells sorted from blood. Taken with the paper, the label for cell subset or site translates to: CD45RA+ positively selected. The sequence was obtained from a man between 18 and 35 years old in good health. This receptor carries the CDR3 CASSWGQGTSGANVLTF. The sequence in DNA is TGTGCCAGCAGCTGGGGACAGGGGACGTCTGGGGCCAACGTCCTGACTTTC. With all but the CDR3 taken from the reference TRBV7-9 and TRBJ2-6 genes, the full variable domain is: DTGVSQNPRHKITKRGQNVTFRCDPISEHNRLYWYRQTLGQGPEFLTYFQNEAQLEKSRLLSDRFSAERPKGSFSTLEIQRTEQGDSAMYLCASSWGQGTSGANVLTFGAGSRLTVL.